The T cell receptor (beta chain) under discussion was sequenced for a study of regulatory T cells in long-lasting Graves disease. Construction of the TCR beta libraries employed iRepertoire HTBI primers in conjunction with Arm-PCR of CDR3 regions. Methods used by the authors: The samples yielded some 62 TRBV and roughly 14 TRBJ segments. TCRdb re-analysed the multiplex PCR reads in MiXCR, keeping a single row per CDR3 protein. The V and J calls shown here were made by TCRdb, not taken from the authors' results. The table has some 470,000 distinct CDR3 sequences, 20% to 25% seen once. This CDR3 region has 14 residues. V shed 6 bases and J 5 bases; nucleotides not matched to a gene: 7. The germline V gene encodes CDR1 LNHDA and CDR2 SQIVND (reference sequence). This clonotype has just a few counts. Antigen specificity is unknown. Study-wide points: TCR diversity was lower in persistent Graves' patients than in newly diagnosed ones.

Time point meaning: persistent/refractory GD, antithyroid drugs over 5 years with positive TRAb. Scientists built the TCR library using RNA that was extracted from PBMCs. The material sequenced was peripheral blood mononuclear cells (PBMCs), taken when the disease was refractory, from a patient treated with antithyroid drugs. This rearrangement joins TRBV19 to TRBJ1-5, with 7 positions matching TRBD1. The receptor was derived from a female donor with Graves disease. CDR3 loop: CASSLTGFDQPQHF. The CDR3 bases are TGTGCCAGTAGCCTGACAGGGTTTGATCAGCCCCAGCATTTT.